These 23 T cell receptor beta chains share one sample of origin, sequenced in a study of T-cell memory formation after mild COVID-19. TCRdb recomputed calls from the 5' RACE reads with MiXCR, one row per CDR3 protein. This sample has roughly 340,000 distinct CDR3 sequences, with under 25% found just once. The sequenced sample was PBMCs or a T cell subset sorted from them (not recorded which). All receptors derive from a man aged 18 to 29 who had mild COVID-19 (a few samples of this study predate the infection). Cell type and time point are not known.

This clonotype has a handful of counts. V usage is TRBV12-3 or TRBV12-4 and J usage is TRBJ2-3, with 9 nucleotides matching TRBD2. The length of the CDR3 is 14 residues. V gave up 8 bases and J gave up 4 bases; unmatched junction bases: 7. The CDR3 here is CASWAGGLSDTQYF. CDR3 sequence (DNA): TGTGCCAGCTGGGCGGGGGGGCTCTCAGATACGCAGTATTTT.

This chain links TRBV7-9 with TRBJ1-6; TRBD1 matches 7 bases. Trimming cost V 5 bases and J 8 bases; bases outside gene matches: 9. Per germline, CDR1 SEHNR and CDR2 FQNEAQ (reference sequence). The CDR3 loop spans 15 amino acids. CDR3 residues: CASSASDRAYSPLHF. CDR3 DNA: TGTGCCAGCAGCGCCTCTGACAGGGCTTATTCACCCCTCCACTTT.

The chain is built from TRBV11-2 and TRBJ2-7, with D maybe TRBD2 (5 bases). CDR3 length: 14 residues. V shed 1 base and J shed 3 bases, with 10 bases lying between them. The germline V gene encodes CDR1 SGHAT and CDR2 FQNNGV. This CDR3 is CASSLARGIYEQYF. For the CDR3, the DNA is TGTGCCAGCAGCTTAGCACGGGGTATCTACGAGCAGTACTTC.

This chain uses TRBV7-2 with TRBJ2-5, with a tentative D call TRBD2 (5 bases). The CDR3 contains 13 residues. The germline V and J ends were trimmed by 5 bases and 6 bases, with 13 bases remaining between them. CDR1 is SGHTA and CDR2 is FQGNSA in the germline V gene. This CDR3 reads CASSPRTVKTQYF. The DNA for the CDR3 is TGTGCCAGCAGCCCTCGGACTGTAAAGACCCAGTACTTC.

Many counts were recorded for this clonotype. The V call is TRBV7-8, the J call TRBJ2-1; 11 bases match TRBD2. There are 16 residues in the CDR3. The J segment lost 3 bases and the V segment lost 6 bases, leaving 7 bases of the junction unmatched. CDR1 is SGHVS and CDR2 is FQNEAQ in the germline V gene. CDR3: CASRPLAGGVYNEQFF. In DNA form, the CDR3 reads TGTGCCAGCAGGCCATTAGCGGGGGGGGTCTACAATGAGCAGTTCTTC.

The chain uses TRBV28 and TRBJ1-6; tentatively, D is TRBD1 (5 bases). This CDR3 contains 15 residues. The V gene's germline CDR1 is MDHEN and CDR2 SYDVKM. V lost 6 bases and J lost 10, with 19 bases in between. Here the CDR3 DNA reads TGTGCCAGCAGCCCGCCCCCCACAGGTAGCTCACCCCTCCACTTT. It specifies CASSPPPTGSSPLHF.

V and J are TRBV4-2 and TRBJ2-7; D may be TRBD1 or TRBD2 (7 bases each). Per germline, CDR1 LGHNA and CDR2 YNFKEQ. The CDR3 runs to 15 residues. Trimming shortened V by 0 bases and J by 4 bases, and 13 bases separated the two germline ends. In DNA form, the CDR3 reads TGTGCCAGCAGCCAAGAGGCAGGGGGGGCATACGAGCAGTACGTC. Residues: CASSQEAGGAYEQYV.

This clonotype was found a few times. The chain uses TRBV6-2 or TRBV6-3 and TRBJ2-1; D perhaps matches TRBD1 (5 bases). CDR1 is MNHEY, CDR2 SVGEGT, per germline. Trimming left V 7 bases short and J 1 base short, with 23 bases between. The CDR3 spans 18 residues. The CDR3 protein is CASKWSLGAFGSYNEQFF. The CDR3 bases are TGTGCCAGCAAATGGTCGCTTGGGGCCTTTGGGTCCTACAATGAGCAGTTCTTC.

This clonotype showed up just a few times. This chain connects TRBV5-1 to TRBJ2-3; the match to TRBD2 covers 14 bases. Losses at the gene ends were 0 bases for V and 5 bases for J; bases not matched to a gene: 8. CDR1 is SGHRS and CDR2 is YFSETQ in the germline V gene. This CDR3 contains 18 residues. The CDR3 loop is CASSLARLAGGQLDTQYF. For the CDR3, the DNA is TGCGCCAGCAGCTTGGCCCGACTAGCGGGGGGGCAATTAGATACGCAGTATTTT.

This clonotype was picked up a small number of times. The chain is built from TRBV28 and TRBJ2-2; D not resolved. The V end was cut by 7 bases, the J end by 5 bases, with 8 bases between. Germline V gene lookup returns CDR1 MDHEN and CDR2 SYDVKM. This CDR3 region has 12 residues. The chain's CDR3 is CASISRTGELFF. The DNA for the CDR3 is TGTGCCAGCATTTCGCGGACCGGGGAGCTGTTTTTT.

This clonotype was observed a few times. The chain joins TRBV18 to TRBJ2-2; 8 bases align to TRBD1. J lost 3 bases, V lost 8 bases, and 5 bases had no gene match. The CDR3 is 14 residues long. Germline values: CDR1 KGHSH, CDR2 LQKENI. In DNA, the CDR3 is TGTGCCAGCACCCCGGGACAGGACACCGGGGAGCTGTTTTTT. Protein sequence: CASTPGQDTGELFF. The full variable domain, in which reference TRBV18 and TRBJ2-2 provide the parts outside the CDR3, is NAGVMQNPRHLVRRRGQEARLRCSPMKGHSHVYWYRQLPEEGLKFMVYLQKENIIDESGMPKERFSAEFPKEGPSILRIQQVVRGDSAAYFCASTPGQDTGELFFGEGSRLTVL.

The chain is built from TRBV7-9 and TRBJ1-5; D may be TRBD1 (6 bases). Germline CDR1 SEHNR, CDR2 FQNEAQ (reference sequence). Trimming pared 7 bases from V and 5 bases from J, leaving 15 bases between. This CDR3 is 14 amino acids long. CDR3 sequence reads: CASILRTEYQPQHF. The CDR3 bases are TGTGCCAGCATCCTGCGGACAGAATATCAGCCCCAGCATTTT.

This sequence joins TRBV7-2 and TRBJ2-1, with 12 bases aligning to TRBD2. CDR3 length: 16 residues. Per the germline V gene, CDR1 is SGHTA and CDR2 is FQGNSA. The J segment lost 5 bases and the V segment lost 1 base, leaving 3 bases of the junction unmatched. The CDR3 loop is CASSLVTSGGHNEQFF. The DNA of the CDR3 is TGTGCCAGCAGCTTAGTAACTAGCGGGGGGCACAATGAGCAGTTCTTC. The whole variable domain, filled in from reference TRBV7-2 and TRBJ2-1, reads GAGVSQSPSNKVTEKGKDVELRCDPISGHTALYWYRQSLGQGLEFLIYFQGNSAPDKSGLPSDRFSAERTGGSVSTLTIQRTQQEDSAVYLCASSLVTSGGHNEQFFGPGTRLTVL.

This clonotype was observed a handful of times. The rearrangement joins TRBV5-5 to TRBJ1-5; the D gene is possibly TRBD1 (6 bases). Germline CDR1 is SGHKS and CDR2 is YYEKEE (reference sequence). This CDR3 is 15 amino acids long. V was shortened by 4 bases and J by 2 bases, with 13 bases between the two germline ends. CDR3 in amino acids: CASSPRGVGNQPQHF. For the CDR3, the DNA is TGTGCCAGCAGCCCGAGGGGGGTCGGCAATCAGCCCCAGCATTTT. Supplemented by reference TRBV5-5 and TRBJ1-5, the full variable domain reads DAGVTQSPTHLIKTRGQQVTLRCSPISGHKSVSWYQQVLGQGPQFIFQYYEKEERGRGNFPDRFSARQFPNYSSELNVNALLLGDSALYLCASSPRGVGNQPQHFGDGTRLSIL.

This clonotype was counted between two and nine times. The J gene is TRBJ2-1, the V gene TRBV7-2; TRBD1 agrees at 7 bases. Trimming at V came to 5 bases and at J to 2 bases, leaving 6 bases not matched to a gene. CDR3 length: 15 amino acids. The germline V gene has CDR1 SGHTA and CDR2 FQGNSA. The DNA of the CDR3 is TGTGCCAGCAGCCTAAACGGACAGGCCTACAATGAGCAGTTCTTC. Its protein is CASSLNGQAYNEQFF. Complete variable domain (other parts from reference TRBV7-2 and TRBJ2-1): GAGVSQSPSNKVTEKGKDVELRCDPISGHTALYWYRQSLGQGLEFLIYFQGNSAPDKSGLPSDRFSAERTGGSVSTLTIQRTQQEDSAVYLCASSLNGQAYNEQFFGPGTRLTVL.

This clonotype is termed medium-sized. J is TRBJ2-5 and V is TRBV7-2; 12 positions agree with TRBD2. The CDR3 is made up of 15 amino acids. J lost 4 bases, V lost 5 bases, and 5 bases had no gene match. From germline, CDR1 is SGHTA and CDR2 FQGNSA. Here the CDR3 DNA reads TGTGCCAGCAGCGGGAAGGGACTAGCGGGAGAGACCCAGTACTTC. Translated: CASSGKGLAGETQYF.

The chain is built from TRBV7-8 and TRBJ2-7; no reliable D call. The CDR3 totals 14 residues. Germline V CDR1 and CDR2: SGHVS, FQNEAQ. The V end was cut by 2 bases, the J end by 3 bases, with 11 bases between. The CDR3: CASSLPLFGYEQYF. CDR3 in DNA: TGTGCCAGCAGCTTACCCTTATTCGGCTACGAGCAGTACTTC.

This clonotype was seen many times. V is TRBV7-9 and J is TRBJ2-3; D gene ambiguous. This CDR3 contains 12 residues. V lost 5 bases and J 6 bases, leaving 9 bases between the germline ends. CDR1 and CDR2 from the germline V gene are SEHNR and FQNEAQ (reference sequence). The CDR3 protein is CASSPRRDTQYF. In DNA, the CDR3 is TGTGCCAGCAGCCCCAGACGGGATACGCAGTATTTT.

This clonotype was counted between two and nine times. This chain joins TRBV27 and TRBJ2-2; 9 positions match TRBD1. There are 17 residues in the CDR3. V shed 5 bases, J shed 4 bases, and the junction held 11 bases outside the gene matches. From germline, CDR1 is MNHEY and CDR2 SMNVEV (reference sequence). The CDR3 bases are TGTGCCAGCAGTCCCTTACAGGGGGCCCAAAGCACCGGGGAGCTGTTTTTT. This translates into CASSPLQGAQSTGELFF.

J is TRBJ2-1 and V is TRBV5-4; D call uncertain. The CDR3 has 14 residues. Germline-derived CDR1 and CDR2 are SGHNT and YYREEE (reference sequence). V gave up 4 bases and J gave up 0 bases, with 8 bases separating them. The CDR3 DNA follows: TGTGCCAGCAGCCGCGCGGACTCCTACAATGAGCAGTTCTTC. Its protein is CASSRADSYNEQFF.

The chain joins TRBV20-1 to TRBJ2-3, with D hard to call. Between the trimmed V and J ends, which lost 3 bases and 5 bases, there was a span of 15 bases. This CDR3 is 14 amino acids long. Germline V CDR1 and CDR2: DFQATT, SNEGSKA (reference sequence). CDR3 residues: CSASHFYDGDTQYF. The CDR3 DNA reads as TGCAGTGCTAGCCACTTCTACGATGGAGATACGCAGTATTTT.

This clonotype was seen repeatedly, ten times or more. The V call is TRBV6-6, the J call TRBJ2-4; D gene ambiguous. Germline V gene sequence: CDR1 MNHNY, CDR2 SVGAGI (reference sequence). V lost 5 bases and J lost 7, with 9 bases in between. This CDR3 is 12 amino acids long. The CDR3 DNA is TGTGCCAGCAGTCCGAGTCCGAACATTCAGTACTTC. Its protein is CASSPSPNIQYF.

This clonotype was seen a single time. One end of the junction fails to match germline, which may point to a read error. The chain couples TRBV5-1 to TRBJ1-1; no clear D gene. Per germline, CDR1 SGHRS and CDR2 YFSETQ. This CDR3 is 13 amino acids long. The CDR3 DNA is TGCGCCATCAGCTTGGCCAGTGGTACTGAAGCTTTCTTT. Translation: CAISLASGTEAFF.